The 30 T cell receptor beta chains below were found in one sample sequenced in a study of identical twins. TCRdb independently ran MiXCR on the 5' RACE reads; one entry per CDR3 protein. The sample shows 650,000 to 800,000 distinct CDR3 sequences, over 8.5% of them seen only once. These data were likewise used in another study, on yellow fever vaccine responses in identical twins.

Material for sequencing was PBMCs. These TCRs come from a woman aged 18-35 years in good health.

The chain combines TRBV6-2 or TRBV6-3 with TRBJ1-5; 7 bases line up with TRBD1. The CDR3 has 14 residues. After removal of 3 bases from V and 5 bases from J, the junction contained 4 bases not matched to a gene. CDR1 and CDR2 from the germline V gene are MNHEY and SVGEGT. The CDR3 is CASSYGTVDQPQHF. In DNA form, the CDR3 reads TGTGCCAGCAGTTATGGGACAGTGGATCAGCCCCAGCATTTT.

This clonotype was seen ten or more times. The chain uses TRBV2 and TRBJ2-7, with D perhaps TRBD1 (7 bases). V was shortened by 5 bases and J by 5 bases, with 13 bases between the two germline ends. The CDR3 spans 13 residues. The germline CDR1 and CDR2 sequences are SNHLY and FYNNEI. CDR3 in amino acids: CASSSRGENEQYF. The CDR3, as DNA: TGTGCCAGCAGTTCCAGGGGGGAGAACGAGCAGTACTTC.

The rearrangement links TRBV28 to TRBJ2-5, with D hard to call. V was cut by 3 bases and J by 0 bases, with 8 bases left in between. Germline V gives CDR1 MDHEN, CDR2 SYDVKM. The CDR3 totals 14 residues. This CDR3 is CASSFFADQETQYF. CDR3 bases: TGTGCCAGCAGTTTTTTCGCAGACCAAGAGACCCAGTACTTC.

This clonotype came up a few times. CDR3 coding DNA: TGTGCCAGCAGTTATTCGCCGGAAGAGACCCAGTACTTC. Its protein is CASSYSPEETQYF. This chain uses TRBV6-2 or TRBV6-3 with TRBJ2-5, with D hard to call. Germline CDR1 reads MNHEY; CDR2 reads SVGEGT. With 3 bases removed from V and 3 bases from J, the gap between germline ends came to 8 bases. The CDR3 is made up of 13 amino acids.

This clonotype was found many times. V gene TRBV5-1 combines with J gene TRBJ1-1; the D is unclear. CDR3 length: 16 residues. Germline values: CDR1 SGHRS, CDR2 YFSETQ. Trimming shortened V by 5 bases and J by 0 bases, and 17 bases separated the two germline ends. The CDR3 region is CASRELGNSMNTEAFF. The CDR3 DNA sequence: TGCGCCAGCAGGGAGTTAGGGAATTCCATGAACACTGAAGCTTTCTTT. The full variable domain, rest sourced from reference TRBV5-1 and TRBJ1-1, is KAGVTQTPRYLIKTRGQQVTLSCSPISGHRSVSWYQQTPGQGLQFLFEYFSETQRNKGNFPGRFSGRQFSNSRSEMNVSTLELGDSALYLCASRELGNSMNTEAFFGQGTRLTVV.

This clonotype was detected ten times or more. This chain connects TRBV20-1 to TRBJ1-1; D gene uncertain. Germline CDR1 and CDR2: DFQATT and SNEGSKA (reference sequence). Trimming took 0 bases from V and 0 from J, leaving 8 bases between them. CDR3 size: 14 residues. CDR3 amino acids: CSARDILMNTEAFF. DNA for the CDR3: TGCAGTGCTAGAGACATCCTTATGAACACTGAAGCTTTCTTT.

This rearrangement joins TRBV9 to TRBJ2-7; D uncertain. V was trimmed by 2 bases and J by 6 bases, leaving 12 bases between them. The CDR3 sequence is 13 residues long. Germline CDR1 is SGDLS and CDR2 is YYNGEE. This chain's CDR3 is CASSVASNGEQYF. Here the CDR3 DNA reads TGTGCCAGCAGCGTGGCGAGCAATGGCGAGCAGTACTTC.

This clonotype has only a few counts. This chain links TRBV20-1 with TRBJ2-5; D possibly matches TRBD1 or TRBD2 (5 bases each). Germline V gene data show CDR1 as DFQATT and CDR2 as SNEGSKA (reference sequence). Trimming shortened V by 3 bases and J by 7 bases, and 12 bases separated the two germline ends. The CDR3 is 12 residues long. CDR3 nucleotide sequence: TGCAGTGCTAGGGGCTTTGGGGGGACCCAGTACTTC. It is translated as CSARGFGGTQYF.

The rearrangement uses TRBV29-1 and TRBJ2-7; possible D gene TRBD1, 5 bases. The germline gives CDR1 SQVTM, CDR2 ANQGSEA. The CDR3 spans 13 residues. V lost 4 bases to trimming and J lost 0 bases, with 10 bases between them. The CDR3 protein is CSVAADNSYEQYF. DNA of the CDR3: TGCAGCGTTGCCGCGGACAACTCCTACGAGCAGTACTTC.

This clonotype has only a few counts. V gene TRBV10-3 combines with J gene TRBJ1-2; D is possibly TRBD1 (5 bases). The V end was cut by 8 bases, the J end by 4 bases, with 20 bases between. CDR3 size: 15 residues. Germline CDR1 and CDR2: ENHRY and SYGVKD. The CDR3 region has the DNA TGTGCCATCCATGCCGGGACGTCTTCCCTCTATGGCTACACCTTC. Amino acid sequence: CAIHAGTSSLYGYTF.

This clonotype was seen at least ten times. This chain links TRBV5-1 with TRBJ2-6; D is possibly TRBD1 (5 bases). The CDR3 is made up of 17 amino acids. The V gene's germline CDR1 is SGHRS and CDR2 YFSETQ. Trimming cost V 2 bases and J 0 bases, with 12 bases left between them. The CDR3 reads CASSFRQISSGANVLTF. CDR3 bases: TGCGCCAGCAGCTTCCGACAGATCAGCTCTGGGGCCAACGTCCTGACTTTC.

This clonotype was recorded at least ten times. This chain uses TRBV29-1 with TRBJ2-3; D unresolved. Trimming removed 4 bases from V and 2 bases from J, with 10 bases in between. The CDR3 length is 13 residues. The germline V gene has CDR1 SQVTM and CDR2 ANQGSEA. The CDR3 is CSVVGPFTDTQYF. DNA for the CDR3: TGCAGCGTTGTTGGACCCTTCACAGATACGCAGTATTTT.

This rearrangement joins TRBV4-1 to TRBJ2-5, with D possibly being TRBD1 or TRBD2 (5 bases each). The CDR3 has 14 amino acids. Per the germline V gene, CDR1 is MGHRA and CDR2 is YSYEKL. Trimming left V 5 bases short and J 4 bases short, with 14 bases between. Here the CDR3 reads CASSFLGAGETQYF. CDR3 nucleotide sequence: TGCGCCAGCAGCTTCCTAGGGGCGGGAGAGACCCAGTACTTC.

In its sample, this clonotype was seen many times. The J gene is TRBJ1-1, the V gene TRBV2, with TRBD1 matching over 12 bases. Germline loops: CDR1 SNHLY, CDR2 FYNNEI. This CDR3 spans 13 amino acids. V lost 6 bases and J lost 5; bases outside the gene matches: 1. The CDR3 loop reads CASRGQGATEAFF. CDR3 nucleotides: TGTGCCAGCAGGGGACAGGGGGCTACTGAAGCTTTCTTT.

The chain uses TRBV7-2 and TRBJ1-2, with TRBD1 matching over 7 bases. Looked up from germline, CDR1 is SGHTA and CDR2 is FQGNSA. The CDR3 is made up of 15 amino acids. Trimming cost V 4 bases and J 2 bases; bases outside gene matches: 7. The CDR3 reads CASSSKGTVNYGYTF. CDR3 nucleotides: TGTGCCAGCAGCTCCAAGGGGACAGTGAACTATGGCTACACCTTC.

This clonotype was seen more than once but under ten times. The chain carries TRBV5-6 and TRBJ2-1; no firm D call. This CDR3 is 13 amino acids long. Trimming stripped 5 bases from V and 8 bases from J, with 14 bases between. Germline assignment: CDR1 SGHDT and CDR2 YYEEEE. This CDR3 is CASSPGSPYEQFF. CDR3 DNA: TGTGCCAGCAGTCCCGGGTCCCCTTATGAGCAGTTCTTC. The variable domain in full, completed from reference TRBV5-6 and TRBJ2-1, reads DAGVTQSPTHLIKTRGQQVTLRCSPKSGHDTVSWYQQALGQGPQFIFQYYEEEERQRGNFPDRFSGHQFPNYSSELNVNALLLGDSALYLCASSPGSPYEQFFGPGTRLTVL.

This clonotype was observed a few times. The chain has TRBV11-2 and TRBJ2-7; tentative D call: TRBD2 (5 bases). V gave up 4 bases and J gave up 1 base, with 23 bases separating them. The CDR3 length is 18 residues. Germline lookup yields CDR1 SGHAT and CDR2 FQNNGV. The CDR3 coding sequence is TGTGCCAGCAGCTACCAAGCGGCGGGCCATAGCTCTTCCTACGAGCAGTACTTC. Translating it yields CASSYQAAGHSSSYEQYF. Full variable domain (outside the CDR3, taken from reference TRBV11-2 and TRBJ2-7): EAGVAQSPRYKIIEKRQSVAFWCNPISGHATLYWYQQILGQGPKLLIQFQNNGVVDDSQLPKDRFSAERLKGVDSTLKIQPAKLEDSAVYLCASSYQAAGHSSSYEQYFGPGTRLTVT.

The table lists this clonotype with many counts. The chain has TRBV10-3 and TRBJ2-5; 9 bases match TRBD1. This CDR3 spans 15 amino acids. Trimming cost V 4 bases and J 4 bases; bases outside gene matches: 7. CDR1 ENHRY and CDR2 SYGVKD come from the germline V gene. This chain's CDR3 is CAISATLDRGETQYF. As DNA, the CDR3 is TGTGCCATCAGTGCAACCCTGGACAGGGGAGAGACCCAGTACTTC.

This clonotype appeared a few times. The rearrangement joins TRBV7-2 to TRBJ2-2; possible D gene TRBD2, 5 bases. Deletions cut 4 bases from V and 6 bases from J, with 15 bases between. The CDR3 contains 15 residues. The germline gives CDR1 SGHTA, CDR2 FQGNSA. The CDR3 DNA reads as TGTGCCAGCAGCTGGGCCCGTGGGAGCCCCGGGGAGCTGTTTTTT. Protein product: CASSWARGSPGELFF.

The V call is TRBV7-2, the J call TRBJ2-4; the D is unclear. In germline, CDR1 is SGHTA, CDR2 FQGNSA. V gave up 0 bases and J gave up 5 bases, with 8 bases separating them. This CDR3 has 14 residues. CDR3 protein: CASSLAHAQNIQYF. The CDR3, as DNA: TGTGCCAGCAGCTTAGCGCATGCACAAAACATTCAGTACTTC.

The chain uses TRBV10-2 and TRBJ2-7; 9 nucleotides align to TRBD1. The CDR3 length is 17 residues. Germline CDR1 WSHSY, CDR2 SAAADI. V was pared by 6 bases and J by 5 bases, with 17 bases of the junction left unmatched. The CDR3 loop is CASRAGLRQGVWDEQYF. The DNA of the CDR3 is TGCGCCAGCAGGGCAGGTTTGAGACAGGGGGTTTGGGACGAGCAGTACTTC.

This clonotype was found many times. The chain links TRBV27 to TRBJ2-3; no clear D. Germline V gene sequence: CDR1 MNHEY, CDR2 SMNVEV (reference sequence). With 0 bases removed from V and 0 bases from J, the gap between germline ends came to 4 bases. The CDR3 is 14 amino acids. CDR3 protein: CASSLSISTDTQYF. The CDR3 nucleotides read TGTGCCAGCAGTTTATCGATAAGCACAGATACGCAGTATTTT.

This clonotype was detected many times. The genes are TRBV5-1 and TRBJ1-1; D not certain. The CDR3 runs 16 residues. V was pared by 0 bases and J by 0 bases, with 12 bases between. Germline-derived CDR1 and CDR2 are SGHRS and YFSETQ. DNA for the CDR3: TGCGCCAGCAGCTTGGCCCCCGTGGCTATGAACACTGAAGCTTTCTTT. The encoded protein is CASSLAPVAMNTEAFF. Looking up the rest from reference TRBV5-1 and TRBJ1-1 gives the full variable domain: KAGVTQTPRYLIKTRGQQVTLSCSPISGHRSVSWYQQTPGQGLQFLFEYFSETQRNKGNFPGRFSGRQFSNSRSEMNVSTLELGDSALYLCASSLAPVAMNTEAFFGQGTRLTVV.

CDR3 sequence reads: CASSLGRQTPSYQETQYF. CDR3 bases: TGTGCCAGCAGCTTAGGGCGCCAAACTCCCTCTTATCAAGAGACCCAGTACTTC. This sequence joins TRBV7-8 and TRBJ2-5, with D unresolved. The germline V and J ends were trimmed by 1 base and 2 bases, with 20 bases remaining between them. The CDR3 sequence is 18 residues long. The germline gives CDR1 SGHVS, CDR2 FQNEAQ.

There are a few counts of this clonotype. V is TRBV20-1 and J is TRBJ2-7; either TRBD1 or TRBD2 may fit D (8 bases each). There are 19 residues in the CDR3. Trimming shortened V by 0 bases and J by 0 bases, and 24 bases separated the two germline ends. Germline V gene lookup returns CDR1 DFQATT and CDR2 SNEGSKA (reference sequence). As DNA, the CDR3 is TGCAGTGCTAGAGATTCGGGACAGGTGACGGGAGGGACCTCCTACGAGCAGTACTTC. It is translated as CSARDSGQVTGGTSYEQYF.

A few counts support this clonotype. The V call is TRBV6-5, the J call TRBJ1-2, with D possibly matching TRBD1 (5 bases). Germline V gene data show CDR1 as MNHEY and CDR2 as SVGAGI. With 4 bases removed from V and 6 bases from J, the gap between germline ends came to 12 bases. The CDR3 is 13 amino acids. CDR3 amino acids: CASSFGAGNGYTF. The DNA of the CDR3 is TGTGCCAGCAGTTTTGGGGCGGGGAATGGCTACACCTTC.

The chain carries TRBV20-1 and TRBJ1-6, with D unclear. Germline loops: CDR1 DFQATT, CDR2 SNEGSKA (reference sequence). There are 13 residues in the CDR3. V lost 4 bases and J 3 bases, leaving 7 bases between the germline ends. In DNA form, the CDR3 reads TGCAGTGCTATTGACAACTATAATTCACCCCTCCACTTT. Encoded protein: CSAIDNYNSPLHF.

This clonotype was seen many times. CDR3 bases: TGTGCCAGCAGTATCCTACGGGACACAGCTACGCAGTACTTC. Translating it yields CASSILRDTATQYF. This chain connects TRBV6-2 or TRBV6-3 to TRBJ2-7; D possibly corresponds to TRBD1 (6 bases). The V end was cut by 5 bases, the J end by 9 bases, with 20 bases between. The germline V gene encodes CDR1 MNHEY and CDR2 SVGEGT. CDR3 length: 14 residues.

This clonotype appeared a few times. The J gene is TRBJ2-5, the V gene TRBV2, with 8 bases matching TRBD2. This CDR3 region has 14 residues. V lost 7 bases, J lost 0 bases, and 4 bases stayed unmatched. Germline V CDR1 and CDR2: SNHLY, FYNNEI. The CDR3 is CASISGTYQETQYF. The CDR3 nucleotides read TGTGCCAGCATTAGCGGGACTTACCAAGAGACCCAGTACTTC.

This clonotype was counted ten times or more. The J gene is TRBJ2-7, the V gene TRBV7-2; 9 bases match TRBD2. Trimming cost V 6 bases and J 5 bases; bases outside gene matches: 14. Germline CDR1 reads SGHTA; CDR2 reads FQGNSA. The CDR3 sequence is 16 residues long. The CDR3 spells CASRAGGAGGSNEQYF. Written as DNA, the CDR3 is TGTGCCAGCAGGGCCGGAGGGGCGGGAGGGTCCAACGAGCAGTACTTC.